This passage covers 27 T cell receptor beta chains from one sample sequenced in a study of human CD8 memory T cell subsets. Scientists made TCR beta libraries using UMI-labeled 5' RACE. No DNA is given; TCRdb re-called the 5' RACE reads and lists each CDR3 protein once. The sample totals about 6,700 distinct CDR3 sequences. The sequenced material came from CD8+ T cells from PBMCs. These receptors were taken from a human donor in good health.

This CDR3 reads CASSYSIPLRDGREGGYTF. J is TRBJ1-2 and V is TRBV6-5. From germline, CDR1 is MNHEY and CDR2 SVGAGI. CDR3 length: 19 residues.

This clonotype registers medium-sized by frequency. This chain joins TRBV12-3 or TRBV12-4 and TRBJ2-1; TCRdb returns TRBD1, unconfirmable since there is no DNA. CDR3 length equals 13 residues. CDR3 in amino acids: CASSLTRGDEQFF.

This chain connects TRBV4-2 to TRBJ2-7; checking the TCRdb D call of TRBD2 is not possible without DNA. Germline CDR1 reads LGHNA; CDR2 reads YNFKEQ. This CDR3 is built from 15 residues. CDR3 region: CASSHWTSGLYEQYF.

The chain employs TRBV14 and TRBJ2-1; TCRdb names TRBD2, which stays unverified in the absence of DNA. This CDR3 is built from 15 residues. The germline V gene has CDR1 SGHDN and CDR2 FVKESK. This CDR3 is CASSWGTSGRDEQFF.

This chain uses TRBV7-9 with TRBJ2-1; absent DNA, TCRdb's TRBD2 call cannot be checked. This CDR3 contains 16 residues. Germline assignment: CDR1 SEHNR and CDR2 FQNEAQ (reference sequence). This CDR3 reads CASSSSSGRTHNEQFF.

The chain recombines TRBV11-3 with TRBJ2-1; lacking DNA, the TRBD1 call made by TCRdb goes unchecked. The CDR3 length is 15 residues. CDR1 SGHNT and CDR2 YENEEA come from the germline V gene. The CDR3 spells CASSAFPGGYNEQFF.

This clonotype shows up as medium-sized by frequency. The chain carries TRBV5-1 and TRBJ2-1. This CDR3 spans 14 amino acids. CDR1 and CDR2 from the germline V gene are SGHRS and YFSETQ. The CDR3 spells CASSLTRSYNEQFF.

By frequency, this clonotype registers medium-sized. The chain recombines TRBV29-1 with TRBJ1-1; the TCRdb D gene call, TRBD1, has no DNA to confirm it. Germline values: CDR1 SQVTM, CDR2 ANQGSEA. This CDR3 has 14 residues. This chain's CDR3 is CSVIAPRGAFEAFF. Together with reference TRBV29-1 and TRBJ1-1, the CDR3 gives the full variable domain: SAVISQKPSRDICQRGTSLTIQCQVDSQVTMMFWYRQQPGQSLTLIATANQGSEATYESGFVIDKFPISRPNLTFSTLTVSNMSPEDSSIYLCSVIAPRGAFEAFFGQGTRLTVV.

The chain uses TRBV9 and TRBJ2-7. The CDR3 length is 14 residues. From germline, CDR1 is SGDLS and CDR2 YYNGEE. CDR3 region: CASSVGHQTGEQYF.

This chain connects TRBV2 to TRBJ2-1; as DNA is missing, the TRBD2 call by TCRdb cannot be tested. CDR1 and CDR2 (germline): SNHLY, FYNNEI. CDR3 length: 14 amino acids. The CDR3 loop reads CASSGASGYNEQFF.

This rearrangement joins TRBV19 to TRBJ2-1; there is no DNA to check the TCRdb D call of TRBD1. The CDR3 length is 13 residues. Germline V CDR1 and CDR2: LNHDA, SQIVND (reference sequence). CDR3 region: CASSLGTFNEQFF.

This rearrangement joins TRBV6-6 to TRBJ2-7. The CDR3 sequence is 15 residues long. The germline V gene encodes CDR1 MNHNY and CDR2 SVGAGI (reference sequence). This chain's CDR3 is CASSYSGGNSYEQYF.

J is TRBJ2-3 and V is TRBV28. Germline V gene data show CDR1 as MDHEN and CDR2 as SYDVKM. This CDR3 has 12 amino acids. This CDR3 is CASSLGEDTQYF.

This clonotype is called medium-sized (0.01 to 0.1%) based on its frequency. This chain connects TRBV29-1 to TRBJ2-1. This CDR3 spans 13 amino acids. Germline lookup yields CDR1 SQVTM and CDR2 ANQGSEA. Here the CDR3 reads CSVLEASYNEQFF.

CDR3 in amino acids: CASSLDDFHTEAFF. The V call is TRBV5-1, the J call TRBJ1-1. Germline CDR1 SGHRS, CDR2 YFSETQ. The CDR3 covers 14 residues.

J is TRBJ2-5 and V is TRBV28; checking the TCRdb D call of TRBD1 is not possible without DNA. The CDR3 consists of 15 residues. Germline CDR1 reads MDHEN; CDR2 reads SYDVKM. The CDR3 sequence: CASSPRGADQETQYF. The whole variable domain, remainder taken from reference TRBV28 and TRBJ2-5, is DVKVTQSSRYLVKRTGEKVFLECVQDMDHENMFWYRQDPGLGLRLIYFSYDVKMKEKGDIPEGYSVSREKKERFSLILESASTNQTSMYLCASSPRGADQETQYFGPGTRLLVL.

This clonotype is called medium-sized based on its frequency. This chain links TRBV7-9 with TRBJ2-1; TCRdb reports TRBD2, a call that lacks DNA to check it against. Germline V CDR1 and CDR2: SEHNR, FQNEAQ (reference sequence). The CDR3 loop spans 16 amino acids. CDR3 sequence: CASSPRGTRGYNEQFF.

The chain recombines TRBV29-1 with TRBJ2-1; checking the TCRdb D call of TRBD2 is not possible without DNA. Germline CDR1 is SQVTM and CDR2 is ANQGSEA. There are 14 residues in the CDR3. This CDR3 reads CSASVAGGYNEQFF.

The V call is TRBV5-6, the J call TRBJ2-7; as DNA is missing, the TRBD2 call by TCRdb cannot be tested. This CDR3 is built from 17 residues. Germline CDR1 reads SGHDT; CDR2 reads YYEEEE. CDR3 sequence reads: CASSSGAERELTYEQYF.

Its frequency marks this clonotype as medium-sized. The chain uses TRBV27 and TRBJ2-3; TCRdb calls TRBD2, which cannot be checked without DNA. CDR1 is MNHEY, CDR2 SMNVEV, per germline (reference sequence). The CDR3 has 13 residues. The CDR3: CASSFLPTDTQYF.

This clonotype is classed as medium-sized by frequency. The chain recombines TRBV20-1 with TRBJ2-7; no DNA is available, so the TRBD2 call from TCRdb remains unchecked. Germline V lookup: CDR1 DFQATT, CDR2 SNEGSKA (reference sequence). This CDR3 region has 15 residues. The CDR3 protein is CSARDWDSYSYEQYF.

The chain is built from TRBV11-2 and TRBJ2-3; TCRdb picks TRBD1, but there is no DNA to check that call. Looked up from germline, CDR1 is SGHAT and CDR2 is FQNNGV. The CDR3 runs 14 residues. The CDR3 loop is CASSFQGGTDTQYF.

This clonotype is medium-sized (0.01 to 0.1%) by frequency. This sequence joins TRBV5-1 and TRBJ2-2. Germline-derived CDR1 and CDR2 are SGHRS and YFSETQ. The CDR3 is made up of 12 amino acids. The CDR3 loop reads CASSFLAGELFF. The whole variable domain, remainder taken from reference TRBV5-1 and TRBJ2-2, is KAGVTQTPRYLIKTRGQQVTLSCSPISGHRSVSWYQQTPGQGLQFLFEYFSETQRNKGNFPGRFSGRQFSNSRSEMNVSTLELGDSALYLCASSFLAGELFFGEGSRLTVL.

The chain links TRBV30 to TRBJ1-1; the TRBD1 assignment by TCRdb is unverifiable without DNA. The V gene's germline CDR1 is GTSNPN and CDR2 SVGIG (reference sequence). The CDR3 is 15 residues long. The CDR3 loop is CAWSVRGATGTEAFF.

The V call is TRBV7-8, the J call TRBJ2-7; TCRdb's assignment of TRBD1 cannot be checked, as there is no DNA. Germline CDR1 SGHVS, CDR2 FQNEAQ. The CDR3 covers 16 residues. The CDR3 spells CASSSPGAGGPYEQYF.

V gene TRBV7-3 combines with J gene TRBJ2-1; TCRdb selects TRBD1, and the lack of DNA leaves this call unchecked. CDR3 length: 13 amino acids. Germline V gene sequence: CDR1 SGHTA, CDR2 FQGTGA. Here the CDR3 reads CASSLGLYNEQFF.

This chain connects TRBV6-6 to TRBJ1-4; TCRdb proposes TRBD1, but this gene call is untestable without DNA. The CDR3 spans 13 residues. Germline values: CDR1 MNHNY, CDR2 SVGAGI (reference sequence). This CDR3 reads CATKGTAGEKLFF.